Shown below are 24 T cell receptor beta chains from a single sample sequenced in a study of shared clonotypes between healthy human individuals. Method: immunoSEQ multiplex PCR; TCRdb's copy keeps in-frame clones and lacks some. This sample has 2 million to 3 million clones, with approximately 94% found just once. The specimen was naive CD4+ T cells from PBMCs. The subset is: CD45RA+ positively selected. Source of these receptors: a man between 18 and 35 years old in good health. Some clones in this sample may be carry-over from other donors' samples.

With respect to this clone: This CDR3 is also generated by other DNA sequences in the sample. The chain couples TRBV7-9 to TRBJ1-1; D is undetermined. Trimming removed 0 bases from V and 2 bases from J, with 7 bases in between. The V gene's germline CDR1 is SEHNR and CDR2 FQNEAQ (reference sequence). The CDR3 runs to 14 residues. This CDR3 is CASSLAGQNTEAFF. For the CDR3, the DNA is TGTGCCAGCAGCTTAGCCGGGCAAAACACTGAAGCTTTCTTT.

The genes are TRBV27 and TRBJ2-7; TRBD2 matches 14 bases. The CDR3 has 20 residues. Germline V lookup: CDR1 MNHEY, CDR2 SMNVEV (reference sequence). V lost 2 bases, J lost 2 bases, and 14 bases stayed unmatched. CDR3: CASSLTQFPGLAGAAYEQYF. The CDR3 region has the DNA TGTGCCAGCAGTTTAACTCAGTTCCCGGGACTAGCGGGGGCAGCCTACGAGCAGTACTTC.

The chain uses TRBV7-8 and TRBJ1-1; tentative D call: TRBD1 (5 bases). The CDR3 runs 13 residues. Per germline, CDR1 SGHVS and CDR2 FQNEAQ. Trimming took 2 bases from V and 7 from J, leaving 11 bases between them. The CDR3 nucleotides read TGTGCCAGCAGCTTATGGGACCAGGGTGAAGCTTTCTTT. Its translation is CASSLWDQGEAFF.

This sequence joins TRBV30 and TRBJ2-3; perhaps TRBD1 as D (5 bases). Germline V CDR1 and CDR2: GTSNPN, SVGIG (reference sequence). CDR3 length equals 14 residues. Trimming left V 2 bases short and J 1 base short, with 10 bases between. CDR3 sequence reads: CAWSPVGGTDTQYF. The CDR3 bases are TGTGCCTGGAGTCCTGTAGGGGGCACAGATACGCAGTATTTT.

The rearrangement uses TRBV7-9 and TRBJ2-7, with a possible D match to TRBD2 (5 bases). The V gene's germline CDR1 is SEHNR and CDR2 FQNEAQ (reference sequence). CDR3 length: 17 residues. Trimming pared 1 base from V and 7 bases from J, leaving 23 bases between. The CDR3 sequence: CASSLEGSRAGLREQYF. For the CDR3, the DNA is TGTGCCAGCAGCTTAGAAGGCTCTCGCGCGGGCCTACGAGAGCAGTACTTC.

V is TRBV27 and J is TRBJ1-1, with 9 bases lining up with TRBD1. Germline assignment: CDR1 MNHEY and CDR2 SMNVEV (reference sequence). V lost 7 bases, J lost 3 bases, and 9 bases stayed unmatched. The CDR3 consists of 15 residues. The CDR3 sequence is CASTDRGHQDTEAFF. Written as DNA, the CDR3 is TGTGCCAGCACGGACAGGGGACACCAGGACACTGAAGCTTTCTTT.

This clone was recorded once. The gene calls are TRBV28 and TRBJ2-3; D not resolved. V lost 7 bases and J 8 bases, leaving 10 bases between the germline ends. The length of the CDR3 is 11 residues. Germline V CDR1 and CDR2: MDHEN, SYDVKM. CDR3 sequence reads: CASKLLGTQYF. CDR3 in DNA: TGTGCCAGCAAACTCCTAGGTACGCAGTATTTT.

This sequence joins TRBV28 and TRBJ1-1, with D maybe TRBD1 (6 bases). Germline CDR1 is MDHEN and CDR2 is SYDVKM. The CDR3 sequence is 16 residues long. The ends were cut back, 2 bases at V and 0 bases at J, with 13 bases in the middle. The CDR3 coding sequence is TGTGCCAGCAGTTTACGCAGGGGCGGGATGAACACTGAAGCTTTCTTT. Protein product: CASSLRRGGMNTEAFF. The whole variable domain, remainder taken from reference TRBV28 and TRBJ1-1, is DVKVTQSSRYLVKRTGEKVFLECVQDMDHENMFWYRQDPGLGLRLIYFSYDVKMKEKGDIPEGYSVSREKKERFSLILESASTNQTSMYLCASSLRRGGMNTEAFFGQGTRLTVV.

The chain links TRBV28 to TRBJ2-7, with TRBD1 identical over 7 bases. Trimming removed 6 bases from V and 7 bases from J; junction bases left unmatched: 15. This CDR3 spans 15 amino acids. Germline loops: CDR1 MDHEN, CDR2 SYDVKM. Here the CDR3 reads CASRTGTVGLREQYF. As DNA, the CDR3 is TGTGCCAGCAGAACAGGGACAGTGGGGTTACGGGAGCAGTACTTC.

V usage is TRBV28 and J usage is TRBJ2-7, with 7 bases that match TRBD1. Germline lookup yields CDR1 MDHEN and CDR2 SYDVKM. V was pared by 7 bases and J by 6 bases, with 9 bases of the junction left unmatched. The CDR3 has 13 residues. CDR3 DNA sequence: TGTGCCAGCAATTTCGGGACAGTACCCGAGCAGTACTTC. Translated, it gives CASNFGTVPEQYF.

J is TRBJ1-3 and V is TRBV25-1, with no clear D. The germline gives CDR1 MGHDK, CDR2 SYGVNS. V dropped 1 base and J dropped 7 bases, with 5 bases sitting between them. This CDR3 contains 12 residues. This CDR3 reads CASSELGNTIYF. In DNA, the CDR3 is TGTGCCAGCAGTGAATTGGGGAACACCATATATTTT. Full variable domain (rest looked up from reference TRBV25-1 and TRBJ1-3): EADIYQTPRYLVIGTGKKITLECSQTMGHDKMYWYQQDPGMELHLIHYSYGVNSTEKGDLSSESTVSRIRTEHFPLTLESARPSHTSQYLCASSELGNTIYFGEGSWLTVV.

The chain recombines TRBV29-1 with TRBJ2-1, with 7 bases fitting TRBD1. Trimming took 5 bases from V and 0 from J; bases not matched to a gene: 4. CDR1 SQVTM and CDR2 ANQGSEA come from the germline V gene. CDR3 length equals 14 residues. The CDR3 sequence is CSVLQGSSYNEQFF. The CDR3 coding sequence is TGCAGCGTTTTACAGGGGAGCTCCTACAATGAGCAGTTCTTC.

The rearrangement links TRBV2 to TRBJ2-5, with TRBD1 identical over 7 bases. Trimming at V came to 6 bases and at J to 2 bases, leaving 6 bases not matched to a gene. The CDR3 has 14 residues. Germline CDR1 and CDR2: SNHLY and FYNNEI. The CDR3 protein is CASRVDRSQETQYF. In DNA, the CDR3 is TGTGCCAGCAGAGTGGACAGGAGTCAAGAGACCCAGTACTTC.

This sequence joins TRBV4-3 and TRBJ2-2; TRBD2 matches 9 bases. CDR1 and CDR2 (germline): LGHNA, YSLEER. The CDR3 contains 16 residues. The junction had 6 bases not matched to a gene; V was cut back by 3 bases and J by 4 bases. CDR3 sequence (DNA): TGCGCCAGCAGCCATGCCCTAGCGGGGATCACCGGGGAGCTGTTTTTT. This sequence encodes CASSHALAGITGELFF.

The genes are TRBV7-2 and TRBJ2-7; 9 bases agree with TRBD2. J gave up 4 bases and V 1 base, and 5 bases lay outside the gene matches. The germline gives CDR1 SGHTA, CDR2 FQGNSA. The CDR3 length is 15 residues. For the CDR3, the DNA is TGTGCCAGCAGCTTAGGACTAGCGGTGTCGTACGAGCAGTACTTC. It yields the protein CASSLGLAVSYEQYF.

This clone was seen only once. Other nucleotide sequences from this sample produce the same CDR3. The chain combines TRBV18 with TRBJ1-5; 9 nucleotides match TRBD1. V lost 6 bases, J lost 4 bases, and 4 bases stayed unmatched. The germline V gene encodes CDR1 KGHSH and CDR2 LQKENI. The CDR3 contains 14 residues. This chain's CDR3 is CASSRTGDNQPQHF. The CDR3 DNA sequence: TGTGCCAGCTCGCGGACAGGGGATAATCAGCCCCAGCATTTT.

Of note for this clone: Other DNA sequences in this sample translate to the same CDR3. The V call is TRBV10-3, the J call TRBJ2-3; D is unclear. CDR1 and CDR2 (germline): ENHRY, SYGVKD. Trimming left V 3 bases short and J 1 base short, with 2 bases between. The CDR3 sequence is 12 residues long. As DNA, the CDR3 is TGTGCCATCAGTGATGGCACAGATACGCAGTATTTT. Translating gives CAISDGTDTQYF.

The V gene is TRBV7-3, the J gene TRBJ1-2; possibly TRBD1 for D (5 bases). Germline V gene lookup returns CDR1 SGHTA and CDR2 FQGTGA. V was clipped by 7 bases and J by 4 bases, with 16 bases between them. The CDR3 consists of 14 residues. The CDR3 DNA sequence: TGTGCCAGCACCCAGCAGGGCAGGGCCTATGGCTACACCTTC. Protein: CASTQQGRAYGYTF.

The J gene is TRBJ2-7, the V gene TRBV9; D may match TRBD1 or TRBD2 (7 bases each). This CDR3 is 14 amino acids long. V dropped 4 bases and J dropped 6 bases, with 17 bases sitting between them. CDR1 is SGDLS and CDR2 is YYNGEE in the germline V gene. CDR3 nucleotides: TGTGCCAGCAGCCCCAGGGGGGGGGCGAGCGAGCAGTACTTC. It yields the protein CASSPRGGASEQYF.

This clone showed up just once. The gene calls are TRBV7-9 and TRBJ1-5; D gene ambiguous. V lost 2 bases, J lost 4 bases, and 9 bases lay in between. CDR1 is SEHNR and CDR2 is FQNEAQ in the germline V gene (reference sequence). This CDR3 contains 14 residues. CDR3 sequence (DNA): TGTGCCAGCAGCTTACTGGGAACAAATCAGCCCCAGCATTTT. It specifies CASSLLGTNQPQHF.

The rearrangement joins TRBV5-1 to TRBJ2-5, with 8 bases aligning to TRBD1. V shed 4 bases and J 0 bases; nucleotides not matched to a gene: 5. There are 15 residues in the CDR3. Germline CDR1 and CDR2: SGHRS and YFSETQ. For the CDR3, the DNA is TGCGCCAGCAGCCTCCCGACAGGGGACCAAGAGACCCAGTACTTC. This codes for CASSLPTGDQETQYF.

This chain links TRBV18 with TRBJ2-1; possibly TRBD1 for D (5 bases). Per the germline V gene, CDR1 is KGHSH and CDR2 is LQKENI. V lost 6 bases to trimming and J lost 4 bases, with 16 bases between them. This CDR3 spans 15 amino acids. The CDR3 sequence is CASSLTRTYYNEQFF. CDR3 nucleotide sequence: TGTGCCAGCTCTCTTACACGGACATATTACAATGAGCAGTTCTTC. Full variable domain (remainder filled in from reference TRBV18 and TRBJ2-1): NAGVMQNPRHLVRRRGQEARLRCSPMKGHSHVYWYRQLPEEGLKFMVYLQKENIIDESGMPKERFSAEFPKEGPSILRIQQVVRGDSAAYFCASSLTRTYYNEQFFGPGTRLTVL.

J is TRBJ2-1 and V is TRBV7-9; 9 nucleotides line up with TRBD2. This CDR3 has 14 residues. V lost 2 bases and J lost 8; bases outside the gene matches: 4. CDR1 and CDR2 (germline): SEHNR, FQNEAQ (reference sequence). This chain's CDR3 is CASSLIAGVDEQFF. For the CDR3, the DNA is TGTGCCAGCAGCTTAATAGCGGGAGTCGATGAGCAGTTCTTC. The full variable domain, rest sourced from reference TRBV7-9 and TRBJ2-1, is DTGVSQNPRHKITKRGQNVTFRCDPISEHNRLYWYRQTLGQGPEFLTYFQNEAQLEKSRLLSDRFSAERPKGSFSTLEIQRTEQGDSAMYLCASSLIAGVDEQFFGPGTRLTVL.

DNA for the CDR3: TGTGCCAGCAGCCTACAGGGGGCGAATAATGTGGCTTTCTTT. Translation gives CASSLQGANNVAFF. The rearrangement uses TRBV7-9 and TRBJ1-1, with 9 bases fitting TRBD1. Per the germline V gene, CDR1 is SEHNR and CDR2 is FQNEAQ (reference sequence). Trimming removed 5 bases from V and 11 bases from J; junction bases left unmatched: 12. The CDR3 extends over 14 amino acids.